The rows below give T cell receptor beta chains drawn from one sample of a study of early T cells in non-severe SARS-CoV-2 infection. TCRdb redid the calling of the 5' RACE reads with MiXCR, one entry per CDR3 protein. The sample has tens of thousands of distinct CDR3 sequences; about an eighth are singletons. The sequenced sample consisted of whole blood. These receptors were taken from an adult who was a healthcare worker with PCR-confirmed SARS-CoV-2 infection or an uninfected control (not recorded which). Each CDR3 is given with its conserved first and last residue. Each record gives: CDR3 protein, CDR3 DNA, J gene, D gene, V gene, clone size. The D gene is left open where the match is weak. Clone sizes are given selectively: once, few, many, or a class where the clone is expanded.

CDR3: CASSEYQGVETQYF
DNA: TGTGCCAGCAGTGAATATCAGGGGGTGGAGACCCAGTACTTC
J: TRBJ2-5
D: TRBD1
V: TRBV25-1
size: many

CDR3: CASSERRVSSYNEQFF
DNA: TGTGCCAGCAGTGAAAGACGGGTGAGCTCCTACAATGAGCAGTTCTTC
J: TRBJ2-1
D: -
V: TRBV2
size: -

CDR3: CASSLNPGVRYEQYF
DNA: TGTGCCAGCAGCTTAAATCCGGGGGTACGTTACGAGCAGTACTTC
J: TRBJ2-7
D: -
V: TRBV7-9
size: -

CDR3: CSAPDRTDTEAFF
DNA: TGCAGTGCTCCGGACAGGACTGACACTGAAGCTTTCTTT
J: TRBJ1-1
D: TRBD1
V: TRBV20-1
size: many

CDR3: CASRRGLAEQETQYF
DNA: TGTGCCAGCAGGAGGGGGCTAGCGGAGCAAGAGACCCAGTACTTC
J: TRBJ2-5
D: -
V: TRBV6-5
size: -

CDR3: CATSRDRLLLDEQFF
DNA: TGTGCCACCAGCAGAGACCGACTCCTTCTGGATGAGCAGTTCTTC
J: TRBJ2-1
D: -
V: TRBV15
size: -

CDR3: CASSPYYAADEQFF
DNA: TGCGCCAGCAGCCCATACTATGCGGCGGATGAGCAGTTCTTC
J: TRBJ2-1
D: -
V: TRBV5-1
size: -

CDR3: CSVEVTATNEKLFF
DNA: TGCAGCGTTGAAGTAACTGCAACTAATGAAAAACTGTTTTTT
J: TRBJ1-4
D: -
V: TRBV29-1
size: -

CDR3: CASTPGPRATDTQYF
DNA: TGTGCCAGCACTCCGGGACCGAGGGCCACAGATACGCAGTATTTT
J: TRBJ2-3
D: -
V: TRBV2
size: few

CDR3: CAWSNGGGPEQYF
DNA: TGTGCCTGGAGTAACGGGGGCGGTCCCGAGCAGTACTTC
J: TRBJ2-7
D: -
V: TRBV30
size: -

CDR3: CASSVTDSATYEQYF
DNA: TGTGCCAGCAGCGTTACTGACTCCGCTACCTACGAGCAGTACTTC
J: TRBJ2-7
D: -
V: TRBV9
size: -

CDR3: CASRGTGGNYEQYF
DNA: TGTGCCAGCAGGGGAACAGGGGGCAACTACGAGCAGTACTTC
J: TRBJ2-7
D: TRBD1
V: TRBV12-3/TRBV12-4
size: -

CDR3: CSAPFPGLAGYEQFF
DNA: TGCAGTGCCCCGTTCCCGGGACTAGCGGGATATGAGCAGTTCTTC
J: TRBJ2-1
D: TRBD2
V: TRBV20-1
size: many

CDR3: CASSGAGRNYGYTF
DNA: TGTGCCAGCAGTGGGGCAGGGCGCAACTATGGCTACACCTTC
J: TRBJ1-2
D: -
V: TRBV9
size: -

CDR3: CASGTGLATSYEQYF
DNA: TGTGCCAGCGGGACTGGACTAGCAACATCCTACGAGCAGTACTTC
J: TRBJ2-7
D: TRBD2
V: TRBV5-5
size: few

CDR3: CASRTGQPGSEKLFF
DNA: TGTGCCAGCAGAACCGGACAACCAGGGTCGGAAAAACTGTTTTTT
J: TRBJ1-4
D: -
V: TRBV2
size: few

CDR3: CASTPSGTQETQYF
DNA: TGTGCCAGCACCCCCAGCGGGACCCAAGAGACCCAGTACTTC
J: TRBJ2-5
D: TRBD2
V: TRBV2
size: -

CDR3: CASSLMGPTTGETQYF
DNA: TGTGCCAGCAGCTTAATGGGGCCCACTACTGGGGAGACCCAGTACTTC
J: TRBJ2-5
D: -
V: TRBV7-3
size: -

CDR3: CASSSSGSGPRETQYF
DNA: TGTGCCAGCAGCTCTAGCGGGAGTGGGCCCCGGGAGACCCAGTACTTC
J: TRBJ2-5
D: TRBD2
V: TRBV7-8
size: many

CDR3: CASSQGRTSGGHNEQFF
DNA: TGTGCCAGCAGCCAAGGTCGGACTAGCGGGGGACACAATGAGCAGTTCTTC
J: TRBJ2-1
D: TRBD2
V: TRBV3-1
size: -

CDR3: CASSLIHRYEQYF
DNA: TGTGCCAGCAGTCTAATCCACCGATACGAGCAGTACTTC
J: TRBJ2-7
D: -
V: TRBV28
size: many

CDR3: CASSQPHAGVYTGELFF
DNA: TGCGCCAGCAGCCAGCCACATGCGGGAGTGTACACCGGGGAGCTGTTTTTT
J: TRBJ2-2
D: TRBD2
V: TRBV4-1
size: few

CDR3: CSVDRETLGNEQFF
DNA: TGCAGCGTTGATCGGGAGACCCTGGGGAATGAGCAGTTCTTC
J: TRBJ2-1
D: -
V: TRBV29-1
size: few

CDR3: CASTFELNYGYTF
DNA: TGTGCCAGCACCTTCGAACTTAACTATGGCTACACCTTC
J: TRBJ1-2
D: -
V: TRBV5-4
size: -

CDR3: CASSLVASGIYEQYF
DNA: TGCGCCAGCAGCTTGGTAGCTAGCGGGATCTACGAGCAGTACTTC
J: TRBJ2-7
D: TRBD2
V: TRBV5-1
size: few

CDR3: CASKAGVNTGELFF
DNA: TGTGCCAGCAAGGCGGGAGTTAACACCGGGGAGCTGTTTTTT
J: TRBJ2-2
D: TRBD2
V: TRBV25-1
size: many

CDR3: CASSFLIRDTQYF
DNA: TGTGCCAGCAGTTTTCTGATCCGCGATACGCAGTATTTT
J: TRBJ2-3
D: -
V: TRBV12-3/TRBV12-4
size: few

CDR3: CASGGSQPGGSPLHF
DNA: TGTGCCAGCGGGGGCAGCCAGCCGGGGGGTTCACCCCTCCACTTT
J: TRBJ1-6
D: -
V: TRBV6-2/TRBV6-3
size: -

CDR3: CASSEENNEQFF
DNA: TGTGCCAGCAGCGAGGAAAACAATGAGCAGTTCTTC
J: TRBJ2-1
D: -
V: TRBV9
size: -